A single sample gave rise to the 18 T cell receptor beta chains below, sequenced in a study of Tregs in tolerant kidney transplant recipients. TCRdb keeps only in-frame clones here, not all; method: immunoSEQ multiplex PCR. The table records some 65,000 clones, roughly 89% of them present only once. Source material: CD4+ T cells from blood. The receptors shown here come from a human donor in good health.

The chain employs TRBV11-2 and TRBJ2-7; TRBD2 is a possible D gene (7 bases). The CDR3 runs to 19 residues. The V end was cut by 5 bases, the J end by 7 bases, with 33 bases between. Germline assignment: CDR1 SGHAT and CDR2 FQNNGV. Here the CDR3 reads CASSPRWGGRGMYSEEQYF. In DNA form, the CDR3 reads TGTGCCAGCAGCCCAAGATGGGGAGGGAGGGGGATGTATTCGGAAGAGCAGTACTTC.

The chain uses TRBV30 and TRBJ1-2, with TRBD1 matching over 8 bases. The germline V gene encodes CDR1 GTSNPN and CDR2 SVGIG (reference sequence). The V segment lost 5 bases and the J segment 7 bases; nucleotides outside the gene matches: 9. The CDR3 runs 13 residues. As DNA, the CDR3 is TGTGCCTGGTACCCCCAGGGGGCGGGTGGCTACACCTTC. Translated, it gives CAWYPQGAGGYTF.

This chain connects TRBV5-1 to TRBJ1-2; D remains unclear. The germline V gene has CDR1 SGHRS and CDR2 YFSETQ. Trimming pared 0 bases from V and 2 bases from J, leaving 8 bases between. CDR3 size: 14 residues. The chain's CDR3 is CASSLESANYGYTF. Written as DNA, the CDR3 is TGCGCCAGCAGCTTGGAATCAGCCAACTATGGCTACACCTTC.

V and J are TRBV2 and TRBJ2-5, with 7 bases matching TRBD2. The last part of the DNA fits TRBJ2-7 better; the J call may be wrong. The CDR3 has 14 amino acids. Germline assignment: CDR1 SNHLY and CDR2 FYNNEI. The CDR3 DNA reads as TGTGCCAGCAGTGAAGAGGGAGGGGCGTACGAGCAGTACTTC. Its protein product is CASSEEGGAYEQYF.

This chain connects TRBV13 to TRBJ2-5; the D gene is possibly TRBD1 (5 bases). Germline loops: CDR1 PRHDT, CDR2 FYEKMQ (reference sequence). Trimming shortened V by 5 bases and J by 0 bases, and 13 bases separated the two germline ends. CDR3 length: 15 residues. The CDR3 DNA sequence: TGTGCCAGCAGCCGCAGGGCAACCTACCAAGAGACCCAGTACTTC. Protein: CASSRRATYQETQYF. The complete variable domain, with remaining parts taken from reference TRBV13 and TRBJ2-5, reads AAGVIQSPRHLIKEKRETATLKCYPIPRHDTVYWYQQGPGQDPQFLISFYEKMQSDKGSIPDRFSAQQFSDYHSELNMSSLELGDSALYFCASSRRATYQETQYFGPGTRLLVL.

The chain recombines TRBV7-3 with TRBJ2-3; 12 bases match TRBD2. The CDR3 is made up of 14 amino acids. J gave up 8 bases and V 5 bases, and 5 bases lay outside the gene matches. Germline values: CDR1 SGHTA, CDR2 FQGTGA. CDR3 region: CASSLAGGPGTQYF. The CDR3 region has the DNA TGTGCCAGCAGCCTAGCGGGAGGGCCTGGTACGCAGTATTTT.

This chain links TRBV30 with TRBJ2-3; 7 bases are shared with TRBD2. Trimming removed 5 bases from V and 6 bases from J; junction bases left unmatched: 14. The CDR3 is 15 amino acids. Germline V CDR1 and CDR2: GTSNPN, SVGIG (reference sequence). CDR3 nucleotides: TGTGCCTGGGCCACAGCGGGACCATCTCCGGATACGCAGTATTTT. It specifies CAWATAGPSPDTQYF.

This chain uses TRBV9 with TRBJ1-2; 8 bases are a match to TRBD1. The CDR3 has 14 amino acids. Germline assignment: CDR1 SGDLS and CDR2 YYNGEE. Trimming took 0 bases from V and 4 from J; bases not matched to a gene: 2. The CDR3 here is CASSVATGGYGYTF. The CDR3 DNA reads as TGTGCCAGCAGCGTAGCTACAGGGGGCTATGGCTACACCTTC.

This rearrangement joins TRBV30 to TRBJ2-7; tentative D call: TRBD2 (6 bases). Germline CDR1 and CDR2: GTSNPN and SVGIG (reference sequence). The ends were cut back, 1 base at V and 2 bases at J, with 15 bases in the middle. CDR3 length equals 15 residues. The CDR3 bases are TGTGCCTGGAGTGATTTCTTCGGGAGAGCCTACGAGCAGTACTTC. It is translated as CAWSDFFGRAYEQYF.

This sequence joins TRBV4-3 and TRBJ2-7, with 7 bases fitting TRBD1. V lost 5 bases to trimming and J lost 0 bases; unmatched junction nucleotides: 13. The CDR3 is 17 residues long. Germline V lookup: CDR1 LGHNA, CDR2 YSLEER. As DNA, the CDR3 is TGCGCCAGCAGCTGGAGCCCCGGGACAGCAAGCTCCTACGAGCAGTACTTC. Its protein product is CASSWSPGTASSYEQYF.

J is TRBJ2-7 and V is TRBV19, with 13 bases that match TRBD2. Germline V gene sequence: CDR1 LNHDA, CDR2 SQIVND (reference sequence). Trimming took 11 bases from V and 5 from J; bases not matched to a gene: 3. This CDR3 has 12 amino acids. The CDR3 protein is CAAGTSGNEQYF. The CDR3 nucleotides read TGTGCCGCCGGGACTAGCGGGAACGAGCAGTACTTC.

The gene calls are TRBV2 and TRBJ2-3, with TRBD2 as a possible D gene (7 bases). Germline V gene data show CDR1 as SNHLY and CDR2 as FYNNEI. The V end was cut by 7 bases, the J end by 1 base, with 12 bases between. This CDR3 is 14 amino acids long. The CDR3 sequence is CASKGGPGTDTQYF. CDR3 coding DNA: TGTGCCAGCAAGGGGGGGCCCGGCACAGATACGCAGTATTTT. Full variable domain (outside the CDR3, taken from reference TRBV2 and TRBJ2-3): EPEVTQTPSHQVTQMGQEVILRCVPISNHLYFYWYRQILGQKVEFLVSFYNNEISEKSEIFDDQFSVERPDGSNFTLKIRSTKLEDSAMYFCASKGGPGTDTQYFGPGTRLTVL.

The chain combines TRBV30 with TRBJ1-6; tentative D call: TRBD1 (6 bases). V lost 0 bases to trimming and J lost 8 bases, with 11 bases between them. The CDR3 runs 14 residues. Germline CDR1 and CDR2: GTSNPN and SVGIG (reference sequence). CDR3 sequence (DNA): TGTGCCTGGAGTGTACGCAGGGGCGATTCACCCCTCCACTTT. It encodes CAWSVRRGDSPLHF.

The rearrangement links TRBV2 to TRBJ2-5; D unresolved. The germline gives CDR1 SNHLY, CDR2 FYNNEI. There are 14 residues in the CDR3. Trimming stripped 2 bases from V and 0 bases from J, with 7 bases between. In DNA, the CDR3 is TGTGCCAGCAGTGAACGGCAGTACCAAGAGACCCAGTACTTC. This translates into CASSERQYQETQYF.

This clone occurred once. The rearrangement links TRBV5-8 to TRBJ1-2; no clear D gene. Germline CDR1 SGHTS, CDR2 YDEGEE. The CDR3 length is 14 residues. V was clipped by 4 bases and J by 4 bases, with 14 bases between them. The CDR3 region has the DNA TGTGCCAGCAGCCGCGGGATAGCCAGCTATGGCTACACCTTC. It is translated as CASSRGIASYGYTF. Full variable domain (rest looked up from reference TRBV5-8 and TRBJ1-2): EAGVTQSPTHLIKTRGQQATLRCSPISGHTSVYWYQQALGLGLQFLLWYDEGEERNRGNFPPRFSGRQFPNYSSELNVNALELEDSALYLCASSRGIASYGYTFGSGTRLTVV.

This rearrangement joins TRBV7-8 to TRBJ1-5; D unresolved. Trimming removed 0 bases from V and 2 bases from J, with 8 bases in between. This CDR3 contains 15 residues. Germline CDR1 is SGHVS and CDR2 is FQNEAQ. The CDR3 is CASSLARVGNQPQHF. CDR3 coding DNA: TGTGCCAGCAGCTTAGCGAGGGTGGGCAATCAGCCCCAGCATTTT.

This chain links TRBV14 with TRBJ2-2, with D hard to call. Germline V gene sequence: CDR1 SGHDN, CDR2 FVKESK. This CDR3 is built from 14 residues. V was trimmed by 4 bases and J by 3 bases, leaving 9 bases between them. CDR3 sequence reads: CASSRDTYTGELFF. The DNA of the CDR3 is TGTGCCAGCAGCCGTGACACTTACACCGGGGAGCTGTTTTTT.

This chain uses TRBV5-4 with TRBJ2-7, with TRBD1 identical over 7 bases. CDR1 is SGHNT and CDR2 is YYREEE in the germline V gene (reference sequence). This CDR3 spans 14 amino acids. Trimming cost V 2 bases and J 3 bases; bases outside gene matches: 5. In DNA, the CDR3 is TGTGCCAGCAGCTTTACAGGGGAAAGCTACGAGCAGTACTTC. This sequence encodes CASSFTGESYEQYF.